This T cell receptor (beta chain) was documented in a study of cytomegalovirus exposure and HLA in healthy donors. Study context: The roughly 130 validation repertoires used the same platform as the roughly 670 first-cohort repertoires (as reported by a later analysis).

Study findings and constraints: The TCR clusters that emerged in the first cohort tended, a later analysis found, to co-occur in the approximately 130 validation repertoires. Rare TCR sequences predominated, though certain public TCRs were found in many donors. For cytomegalovirus status, the classifier reportedly gave diagnoses with high specificity and sensitivity.

Method: immunoSEQ multiplex PCR; TCRdb's copy keeps in-frame clones and lacks some. The data show about 73,000 clones, 95% seen once. V was trimmed by 5 bases and J by 2 bases, leaving 19 bases between them. The CDR3 extends over 17 amino acids. Per the germline V gene, CDR1 is WNHNN and CDR2 is SYGVQD (reference sequence). A note on this clone: Its target is not known.

This sequence was found in a man aged 18 to 30 in good health and CMV-seronegative. Sequencing input: PBMCs. This sequence joins TRBV10-1 and TRBJ2-1, with D tentatively TRBD1 (5 bases). The CDR3 DNA is TGCGCCAGCAGTCAGAAGTCCGATTTAGGGGCCTACAATGAGCAGTTCTTC. This sequence encodes CASSQKSDLGAYNEQFF.